These T cell receptor beta chains were read from a single sample in a study of blood T cell repertoires in COVID-19. Clones were sequenced by immunoSEQ multiplex PCR, and TCRdb holds only the in-frame ones, with some missing. The sample lists about 140,000 clones; approximately 86% were seen once. Sequencing input: PBMCs or T cells enriched from blood (not recorded which). These TCRs come from a woman between 40 and 55 years old who had recovered from COVID-19. CDR3s include the opening cysteine and the closing phenylalanine or tryptophan. D genes are given only for firm matches. Part of the rows lack a size; the others show once, few, many or a class for expanded clones.

>TRBJ1-6|-|-|TRBV28
TGTGCCAGCAACCTAGGGGGTGGGCGTTCACCCCTCCACTTT
CASNLGGGRSPLHF
>TRBJ2-5|TRBD2|-|TRBV7-8
TGTGCCAGCAGCCAAGGGGAAGCGGGGCAAGAGACCCAGTACTTC
CASSQGEAGQETQYF
>TRBJ2-7|-|few|TRBV13
TGTGCCAGCAGCGTCGTCGGGTCCGAGCAGTACTTC
CASSVVGSEQYF
>TRBJ2-5|TRBD2|few|TRBV5-6
TGTGCCAGCAGAAGACTAGCCTCAGAGACCCAGTACTTC
CASRRLASETQYF
>TRBJ1-6|TRBD1|-|TRBV6-5
TGTGCCAGCACCACCACAGGGGGCCTCGATTCACCCCTCCACTTT
CASTTTGGLDSPLHF
>TRBJ1-5|-|few|TRBV19
TGTGCCACCGCAGAGACTCGCAATCAGCCCCAGCATTTT
CATAETRNQPQHF
>TRBJ2-7|TRBD1|few|TRBV24-1
TGTGCCACCAGTGATTTGACAGGGGGCATCTTCTCCTACGAGCAGTACTTC
CATSDLTGGIFSYEQYF
>TRBJ1-3|-|-|TRBV19
TGTGCCACCTCCGTTACAAGGGGGGGAAGTCGATCTGGAAACACCATATATTTT
CATSVTRGGSRSGNTIYF
>TRBJ2-7|-|-|TRBV11-1
TGTGCCAGCAGCCCGGTCGGGGGAGCGTGGGTCGACGAGCAGTACTTC
CASSPVGGAWVDEQYF
>TRBJ2-5|TRBD2|-|TRBV7-6
TGTGCCAGCAGCTTAGGGACTAGGGCCCTTTCGGAGACCCAGTACTTC
CASSLGTRALSETQYF
>TRBJ1-1|-|-|TRBV3-1/TRBV3-2
TGTGCCAGCAGCCGCACACGGAACACTGAAGCTTTCTTT
CASSRTRNTEAFF
>TRBJ2-3|-|-|TRBV3-1/TRBV3-2
TGTGCCAGCAGCCACTACCAAGACACGCGCGGGGATACGCAGTATTTT
CASSHYQDTRGDTQYF
>TRBJ1-1|-|-|TRBV27
TGTGCCAGCAGTTGGGGGGCTGAAGCTTTCTTT
CASSWGAEAFF
>TRBJ2-7|TRBD1|once|TRBV7-2
TGTGCCAGCAGCTTTAACAGGGGCCACGAGCAGTACTTC
CASSFNRGHEQYF
>TRBJ2-3|TRBD2|-|TRBV5-1
TGCGCCAGCAGCTTGTCTAGCGGGAGTGGAGATACGCAGTATTTT
CASSLSSGSGDTQYF
>TRBJ1-1|-|-|TRBV29-1
TGCAGCGTTGAAGGAACAGGGCCTGAAGCTTTCTTT
CSVEGTGPEAFF
>TRBJ2-3|-|-|TRBV4-2
TGTGCCAGCAGCCAAGTCTCCGGTCGCACAGATACGCAGTATTTT
CASSQVSGRTDTQYF
>TRBJ2-2|-|-|TRBV5-1
TGCGCCAGCAGCTCCTCGTTCGGGAACACCGGGGAGCTGTTTTTT
CASSSSFGNTGELFF
>TRBJ2-7|TRBD2|-|TRBV27
TGTGCCAGCAGCTTTCAGGGGACTAGGCTATACGAGCAGTACTTC
CASSFQGTRLYEQYF
>TRBJ2-5|-|-|TRBV30
TGTGCCTGGAGTGTGGGCTTACAAGAGACCCAGTACTTC
CAWSVGLQETQYF
>TRBJ1-3|TRBD1|-|TRBV6-1
TGTGCCAGCAGTGTTGGAGGAGGGGGCCCTGGAAACACCATATATTTT
CASSVGGGGPGNTIYF
>TRBJ1-2|TRBD1|-|TRBV29-1
TGCAGCGTTGAGGGACAGGAGACTAGCTTCTATGGCTACACCTTC
CSVEGQETSFYGYTF
>TRBJ2-5|-|-|TRBV29-1
TGCAGCGTTGCAAGCACAGTGTGGGAGACCCAGTACTTC
CSVASTVWETQYF
>TRBJ1-3|-|once|TRBV12-3/TRBV12-4
TGTGCCAGCAGTTCGCCTCGGTACGCCATATATTTT
CASSSPRYAIYF
>TRBJ1-4|-|once|TRBV27
TGTGCCAGCAGTTTATCGCCAGGGACAACAACTAATGAAAAACTGTTTTTT
CASSLSPGTTTNEKLFF
>TRBJ2-5|-|-|TRBV6-5
TGTGCCAGCAGTCGAGATCCGCCTCAAGAGACCCAGTACTTC
CASSRDPPQETQYF
>TRBJ2-2|TRBD1|-|TRBV7-6
TGTGCCAGCAGCCCGGGACAGGGGGCGAACACCGGGGAGCTGTTTTTT
CASSPGQGANTGELFF
>TRBJ2-5|TRBD2|-|TRBV7-9
TGTGCCAGCAGCCCCGGGACTAAGGAGACCCAGTACTTC
CASSPGTKETQYF
>TRBJ2-2|TRBD1|-|TRBV24-1
TGTGCCACCAGTGATAAGGACAGGGACACCGGGGAGCTGTTTTTT
CATSDKDRDTGELFF
>TRBJ2-2|TRBD2|once|TRBV6-5
TGTGCCAGCGGGACTAGCGGGGGGCATACCGGGGAGCTGTTTTTT
CASGTSGGHTGELFF
>TRBJ2-7|TRBD1|-|TRBV7-3
TGTGCCAGCAGCCCTGGGGGGACAGGGGAAACCTACGAGCAGTACTTC
CASSPGGTGETYEQYF